These T cell receptor beta chains were read from a single sample in a study of blood T cell repertoires in COVID-19. Clones were read by immunoSEQ multiplex PCR, and TCRdb kept only the in-frame ones, dropping some. Altogether 250,000 or so clones are present, approximately 91% being singletons, with the ten largest covering around 2.9%. Source material: peripheral blood. Receptors originate from a woman in her fifties or sixties with acute or convalescent COVID-19. CDR3s include the opening cysteine and the closing phenylalanine or tryptophan. D genes are given only for firm matches. Clone sizes are given selectively: once, few, many, or a class where the clone is expanded.

>TRBV5-1|TRBD1|.|TRBJ1-1
CASSSRTGNLTEAFF
TGCGCCAGCAGCAGCCGGACAGGGAATCTCACTGAAGCTTTCTTT
>TRBV28|.|.|TRBJ1-1
CASSLSPHAGNTEAFF
TGTGCCAGCAGTTTATCCCCCCATGCGGGGAACACTGAAGCTTTCTTT
>TRBV20-1|TRBD2|.|TRBJ2-3
CSASLSRGGRTDTQYF
TGCAGTGCTAGTCTATCTCGGGGGGGGAGGACAGATACGCAGTATTTT
>TRBV6-5|TRBD1|.|TRBJ1-6
CASSYSIQGDSPLHF
TGTGCCAGCAGTTACTCGATACAGGGGGATTCACCCCTCCACTTT
>TRBV4-3|.|.|TRBJ1-5
CASSQGLNRENQPQHF
TGCGCCAGCAGCCAAGGACTGAACAGGGAGAATCAGCCCCAGCATTTT
>TRBV7-9|.|.|TRBJ2-7
CASSYRRGAGEQYF
TGTGCCAGCAGCTACCGACGGGGGGCAGGCGAGCAGTACTTC
>TRBV24-1|.|.|TRBJ1-2
CATSGIGAFGYTF
TGTGCCACCAGTGGAATAGGGGCTTTTGGCTACACCTTC
>TRBV19|TRBD2|.|TRBJ2-5
CASSPGGGGGETQYF
TGTGCCAGTAGCCCCGGCGGGGGGGGAGGGGAGACCCAGTACTTC
>TRBV9|.|.|TRBJ2-3
CASSVTGVADTQYF
TGTGCCAGCAGCGTGACGGGAGTTGCAGATACGCAGTATTTT
>TRBV1|.|.|TRBJ1-2
CTSRGGDYGYTF
TGCACCAGCAGGGGGGGGGACTATGGCTACACCTTC
>TRBV19|TRBD2|.|TRBJ2-3
CASSSLAGVDTQYF
TGTGCCAGTAGTTCACTAGCGGGAGTAGATACGCAGTATTTT
>TRBV6-2/TRBV6-3|.|.|TRBJ1-1
CASSNHRVNTEAFF
TGTGCCAGCAGTAACCACAGGGTGAACACTGAAGCTTTCTTT
>TRBV30|.|.|TRBJ1-3
CAWSRTATSGNTIYF
TGTGCCTGGAGTCGTACAGCCACCTCTGGAAACACCATATATTTT
>TRBV30|.|.|TRBJ1-1
CARAGVRGTTEAFF
TGTGCCCGTGCGGGGGTTCGAGGGACGACTGAAGCTTTCTTT
>TRBV19|.|.|TRBJ1-1
CASSIPGRDTEAFF
TGTGCCAGTAGTATACCAGGGAGGGACACTGAAGCTTTCTTT
>TRBV19|.|.|TRBJ1-2
CASSIRGGAGTNYGYTF
TGTGCCAGTAGTATTAGGGGGGGCGCAGGGACTAACTATGGCTACACCTTC
>TRBV2|.|.|TRBJ1-4
CASSAFGLAGEKLFF
TGTGCCAGCAGTGCCTTCGGCCTAGCGGGTGAAAAACTGTTTTTT
>TRBV6-5|TRBD1|.|TRBJ2-5
CASRWTGRFETQYF
TGTGCCAGCCGCTGGACAGGGAGGTTTGAGACCCAGTACTTC
>TRBV5-1|.|once|TRBJ1-4
CASSWGGDGEKLFF
TGCGCCAGCAGCTGGGGAGGGGATGGCGAAAAACTGTTTTTT
>TRBV4-3|.|few|TRBJ2-3
CASSNSPTDTQYF
TGCGCCAGCAGCAATAGCCCGACAGATACGCAGTATTTT
>TRBV18|.|.|TRBJ1-2
CASSRRDLYGYTF
TGTGCCAGCTCACGCAGGGATCTCTATGGCTACACCTTC
>TRBV9|.|.|TRBJ2-7
CASSVAAGSYEQYF
TGTGCCAGCAGCGTAGCCGCCGGGAGCTACGAGCAGTACTTC
>TRBV5-1|.|.|TRBJ1-1
CASSSTGGTEAFF
TGCGCCAGCAGCTCAACGGGGGGGACTGAAGCTTTCTTT
>TRBV11-3|.|.|TRBJ2-1
CASSLPGRDNNEQFF
TGTGCCAGCAGCCTGCCTGGCCGGGACAACAATGAGCAGTTCTTC
>TRBV6-5|TRBD2|once|TRBJ2-5
CASAYGLAGVGTQYF
TGTGCCAGCGCGTACGGACTAGCGGGAGTTGGGACCCAGTACTTC
>TRBV7-9|.|.|TRBJ1-1
CASSPQQRIGNTEAFF
TGTGCCAGCAGCCCCCAACAGCGGATTGGGAACACTGAAGCTTTCTTT
>TRBV20-1|.|.|TRBJ1-4
CSASSSTGSHEKLFF
TGCAGTGCTAGTTCCAGCACAGGGTCGCACGAAAAACTGTTTTTT
>TRBV5-6|.|.|TRBJ1-1
CASSLGQMNTEAFF
TGTGCCAGCAGCTTGGGACAGATGAACACTGAAGCTTTCTTT
>TRBV11-2|.|.|TRBJ2-1
CASSLTVPYNEQFF
TGTGCCAGCAGTCTGACAGTACCCTACAATGAGCAGTTCTTC
>TRBV19|TRBD1|.|TRBJ1-2
CASSIGPTGTRGYTF
TGTGCCAGTAGTATAGGTCCGACAGGGACCCGTGGCTACACCTTC
>TRBV4-1|.|.|TRBJ1-3
CASSPLFGNTIYF
TGCGCCAGCAGCCCGTTGTTTGGAAACACCATATATTTT
>TRBV5-1|.|.|TRBJ2-3
CASSLQGGVAFTDTQYF
TGCGCCAGCAGCCTCCAAGGGGGAGTAGCATTCACAGATACGCAGTATTTT
>TRBV7-3|.|.|TRBJ2-3
CASSLMAHTDTQYF
TGTGCCAGCAGCTTAATGGCCCACACAGATACGCAGTATTTT
>TRBV4-1|.|.|TRBJ1-5
CASSPDSRNQPQHF
TGCGCCAGCAGCCCGGACTCCCGCAATCAGCCCCAGCATTTT
>TRBV5-1|TRBD1|.|TRBJ1-1
CASSLGAGGRVTEAFF
TGCGCCAGCAGCTTGGGGGCAGGGGGACGGGTCACTGAAGCTTTCTTT
>TRBV4-1|.|.|TRBJ1-5
CASSQARQSVGNQPQHF
TGCGCCAGCAGCCAAGCTAGACAGTCAGTCGGCAATCAGCCCCAGCATTTT
>TRBV6-5|.|.|TRBJ2-5
CASSYPAGEETQYF
TGTGCCAGCAGTTACCCCGCCGGGGAAGAGACCCAGTACTTC
>TRBV28|TRBD2|.|TRBJ2-7
CASTSGGLRSPLNEQYF
TGTGCCAGCACCAGCGGGGGACTGAGATCCCCCCTTAACGAGCAGTACTTC
>TRBV6-6|.|.|TRBJ1-6
CASSYGGGNSPLHF
TGTGCCAGCAGTTACGGCGGGGGAAATTCACCCCTCCACTTT
>TRBV7-2|.|.|TRBJ1-3
CASSLAMGQGTENTIYF
TGTGCCAGCAGCTTAGCGATGGGTCAGGGTACGGAAAACACCATATATTTT
>TRBV5-1|TRBD2|.|TRBJ2-3
CASSLEVAGGSDTQYF
TGCGCCAGCAGCTTGGAGGTAGCGGGAGGGTCAGATACGCAGTATTTT
>TRBV10-1|.|.|TRBJ2-3
CASSATGSTDTQYF
TGCGCCAGCAGTGCCACAGGCAGCACAGATACGCAGTATTTT
>TRBV4-1|TRBD2|.|TRBJ2-1
CASSQGSGRGINEQFF
TGCGCCAGCAGCCAAGGGAGCGGGAGGGGGATCAATGAGCAGTTCTTC
>TRBV13|TRBD2|once|TRBJ2-7
CASRRTSGTYEQYF
TGTGCCAGCAGACGGACTAGCGGGACCTACGAGCAGTACTTC
>TRBV11-1|TRBD2|.|TRBJ2-1
CASSLAEGTRAYNEQFF
TGTGCCAGCAGCTTAGCCGAGGGGACTAGAGCGTACAATGAGCAGTTCTTC
>TRBV27|.|.|TRBJ2-2
CASSLFSVANTGELFF
TGTGCCAGCAGTTTATTCTCAGTCGCGAACACCGGGGAGCTGTTTTTT
>TRBV7-2|TRBD1|.|TRBJ2-7
CASSLGTGAYEQYF
TGTGCCAGCAGCTTAGGGACAGGGGCCTACGAGCAGTACTTC
>TRBV7-3|.|.|TRBJ2-2
CASSWRDGELFF
TGTGCCAGCAGTTGGAGGGACGGGGAGCTGTTTTTT
>TRBV7-2|.|.|TRBJ1-2
CASSLLRYYGYTF
TGTGCCAGCAGCTTACTACGGTACTATGGCTACACCTTC
>TRBV7-8|.|.|TRBJ1-1
CASSLVRRPNTEAFF
TGTGCCAGCAGCTTAGTGCGCAGGCCGAACACTGAAGCTTTCTTT
>TRBV19|.|.|TRBJ1-5
CASSYRSRDGQPQHF
TGTGCCAGTAGTTATAGGAGCAGGGATGGGCAGCCCCAGCATTTT
>TRBV9|.|.|TRBJ1-4
CASSVTPGGANEKLFF
TGTGCCAGCAGCGTAACCCCAGGAGGGGCAAATGAAAAACTGTTTTTT
>TRBV5-8|.|.|TRBJ2-7
CASSLVPGGRSYEQYF
TGTGCCAGCAGCTTGGTTCCGGGGGGCCGCTCCTACGAGCAGTACTTC
>TRBV2|.|.|TRBJ2-7
CASSSDRSYEQYF
TGTGCCAGCAGCTCCGACAGGTCCTACGAGCAGTACTTC